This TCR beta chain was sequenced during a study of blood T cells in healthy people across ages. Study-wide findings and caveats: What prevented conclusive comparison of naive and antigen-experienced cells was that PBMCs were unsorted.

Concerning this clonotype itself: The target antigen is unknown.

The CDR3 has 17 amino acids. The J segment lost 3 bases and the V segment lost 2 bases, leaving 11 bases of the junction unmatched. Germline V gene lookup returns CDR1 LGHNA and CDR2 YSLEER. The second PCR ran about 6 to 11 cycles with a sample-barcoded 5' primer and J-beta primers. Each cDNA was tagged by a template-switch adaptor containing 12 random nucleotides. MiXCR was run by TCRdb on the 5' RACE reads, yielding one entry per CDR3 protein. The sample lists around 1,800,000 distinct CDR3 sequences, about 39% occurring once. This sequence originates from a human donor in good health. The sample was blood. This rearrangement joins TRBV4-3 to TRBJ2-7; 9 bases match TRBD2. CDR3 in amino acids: CASSQSLAGRLDYEQYF. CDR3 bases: TGCGCCAGCAGCCAATCTCTAGCGGGGCGGCTGGACTACGAGCAGTACTTC.